This paragraph covers one T cell receptor beta chain sequence. As originally analysed: Estimates of nucleated cell counts were drawn from the amplification of reference gene primers. The repertoire was sequenced with immunoSEQ multiplex PCR; TCRdb's copy has only in-frame clones and lacks some. V, J and clone size derive from that table, while D and trimming were established from the DNA sequence. Of over 50,000 clones listed, 85% are singletons. This specimen belongs to a study of blood T cell repertoires in COVID-19. Study at large: The study drew acute and convalescent COVID-19 samples from the United States, Italy and Spain. The cDNA or gDNA used as material had been derived from T cells, B-cell-depleted T cells, or PBMCs.

The CDR3 totals 14 residues. V lost 2 bases and J 0 bases, leaving 7 bases between the germline ends. CDR1 and CDR2 (germline): SNHLY, FYNNEI. Sequenced sample: peripheral blood. The rearrangement links TRBV2 to TRBJ1-2; D is ambiguous. This TCR was sampled from a man aged 65 to 85 with acute or convalescent COVID-19. The CDR3 loop reads CASSESRANYGYTF. CDR3 DNA: TGTGCCAGCAGTGAATCCCGGGCTAACTATGGCTACACCTTC.